This TCR beta chain was sequenced for a study of TIL therapy for anti-PD-1-resistant metastatic lung cancer. Across the whole study: Tumors were harvested before any PD-1/PD-L1 blockade. Median tumor PD-L1 proportion score was about 6%.

Sequencing used immunoSEQ v3. The data were produced by immunoSEQ multiplex PCR, yet TCRdb's version contains in-frame clones alone and is incomplete. The table shows roughly 16,000 clones, with 70% to 85% occurring only once. Time point defined: pre-treatment sample, taken before nivolumab and TIL therapy. The sequence derives from a person between 25 and 80 years old with non-small cell lung cancer. The material sequenced was blood, taken at baseline.

The CDR3 is CASSLAGNYGYTF. The CDR3 DNA sequence: TGTGCCAGCAGTTTAGCGGGTAACTATGGCTACACCTTC. The chain employs TRBV27 and TRBJ1-2; no definite D call. The CDR3 has 13 residues. Germline assignment: CDR1 MNHEY and CDR2 SMNVEV (reference sequence). The germline V and J ends were trimmed by 2 bases and 1 base, with 5 bases remaining between them.